This T cell receptor beta chain stems from a study of blood T cell repertoires in COVID-19. Across the whole study: Acute and convalescent COVID-19 samples came from the United States, Italy and Spain.

This CDR3 is 19 amino acids long. Trimming took 0 bases from V and 3 from J; bases not matched to a gene: 14. CDR1 and CDR2 from the germline V gene are LGHNA and YSLEER. Sequencing was performed with immunoSEQ multiplex PCR; in TCRdb, only in-frame clones are kept and a portion is missing. The table lists roughly 240,000 clones, approximately 90% of them singletons. The participants were between roughly 18 and 89 years old and came from about two dozen US areas. Sequenced input: PBMCs or T cells enriched from blood (not recorded which). V is TRBV4-3 and J is TRBJ2-3; 8 bases are a match to TRBD1. The TCR was taken from a woman younger than 45 with acute COVID-19. The CDR3 reads CASSQEAAGGFTGTDTQYF. CDR3 sequence (DNA): TGCGCCAGCAGCCAAGAGGCGGCAGGGGGCTTCACCGGGACAGATACGCAGTATTTT.